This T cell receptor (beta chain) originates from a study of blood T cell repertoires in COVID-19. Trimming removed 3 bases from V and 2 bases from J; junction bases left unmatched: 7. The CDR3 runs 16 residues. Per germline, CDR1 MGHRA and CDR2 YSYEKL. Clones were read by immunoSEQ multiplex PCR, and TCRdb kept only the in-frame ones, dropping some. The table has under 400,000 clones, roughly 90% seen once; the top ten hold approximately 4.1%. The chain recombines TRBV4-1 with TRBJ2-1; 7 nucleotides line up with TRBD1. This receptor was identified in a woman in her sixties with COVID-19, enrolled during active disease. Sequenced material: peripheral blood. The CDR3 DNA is TGCGCCAGCAGCCAGGGATCCGGGACAGCCTACAATGAGCAGTTCTTC. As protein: CASSQGSGTAYNEQFF.